The entry that follows covers one T cell receptor beta chain sequence. This sample was taken from a study of blood T cell repertoires in COVID-19. The length of the CDR3 is 15 residues. Germline V gene lookup returns CDR1 MNHNS and CDR2 SASEGT. V shed 1 base and J shed 1 base, with 5 bases lying between them. The authors' processing: It was from reference gene primer amplification that nucleated cell counts were estimated. Libraries were prepared by immunoSEQ multiplex PCR; TCRdb keeps only in-frame clonotypes and omits some of them. V and J calls and clone size are those listed in that table; D and trimming were worked out from the DNA. The repertoire holds around 100,000 clones, with 85% to 90% as singletons.

The clonotype comes from a human donor in a cohort sampled during active COVID-19. J is TRBJ2-6 and V is TRBV6-1, with D perhaps TRBD2 (5 bases). What was sequenced was peripheral blood. The CDR3 nucleotides are TGTGCCAGCAGTGAAGGAGGGTCTGGGGCCAACGTCCTGACTTTC. It specifies CASSEGGSGANVLTF.